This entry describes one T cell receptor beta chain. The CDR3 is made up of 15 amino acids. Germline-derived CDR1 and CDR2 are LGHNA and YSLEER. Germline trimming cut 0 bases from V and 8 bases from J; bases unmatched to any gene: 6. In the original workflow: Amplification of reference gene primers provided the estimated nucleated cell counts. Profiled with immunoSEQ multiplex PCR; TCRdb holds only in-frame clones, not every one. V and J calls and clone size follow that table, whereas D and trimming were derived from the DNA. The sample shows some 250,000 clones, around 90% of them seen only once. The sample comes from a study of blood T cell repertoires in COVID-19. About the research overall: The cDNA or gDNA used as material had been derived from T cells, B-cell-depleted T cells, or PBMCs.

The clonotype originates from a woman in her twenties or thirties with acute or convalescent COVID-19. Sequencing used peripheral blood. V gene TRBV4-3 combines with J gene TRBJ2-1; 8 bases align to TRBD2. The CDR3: CASSQEIQREYEQFF. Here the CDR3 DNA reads TGCGCCAGCAGCCAAGAAATTCAGCGGGAGTATGAGCAGTTCTTC.